This T cell receptor beta chain derives from a study of shared clonotypes between healthy human individuals. The junction had 8 bases not matched to a gene; V was cut back by 0 bases and J by 6 bases. The CDR3 totals 15 residues. The V gene's germline CDR1 is SGHRS and CDR2 YFSETQ. The study ran the assay at deep level. Ten immunoSEQ deep assay plates served to sequence unsorted PBMC DNA. How the authors handled the data: Quality scores were absent from the junction-only immunoSEQ sequences, so filtering differed. Here immunoSEQ multiplex PCR was the method, and the copy in TCRdb shows in-frame clones only, minus some. The V and J calls and clone size were taken over from that table, and D and trimming were inferred from the DNA. This table has hundreds of thousands of clones, around 80% appearing once. This clone was seen a handful of times.

V is TRBV5-1 and J is TRBJ1-1, with 7 bases fitting TRBD1. Sequencing used PBMCs. This sequence originates from a woman in her thirties or forties in good health. Some clones in this sample may be carry-over from other donors' samples. CDR3 DNA: TGCGCCAGCAGCTTGGGACAGGGCATCCTCGCTGAAGCTTTCTTT. This translates into CASSLGQGILAEAFF. Drawing the rest from reference TRBV5-1 and TRBJ1-1, the complete variable domain is KAGVTQTPRYLIKTRGQQVTLSCSPISGHRSVSWYQQTPGQGLQFLFEYFSETQRNKGNFPGRFSGRQFSNSRSEMNVSTLELGDSALYLCASSLGQGILAEAFFGQGTRLTVV.